This T cell receptor beta chain appears in the sequencing data of a study of OX40 agonist ivuxolimab in advanced cancers. Study-level findings and limits: At 0.1 to 3.0 mg/kg, CD4+ and CD8+ blood T cells expanded clonally by week 6.

Produced via immunoSEQ multiplex PCR; TCRdb's table is partial and in-frame only. There are 90,000 to 100,000 clones in the sample; approximately 86% occur only once, and 0.82% lies in the top ten. Turning to this clone: As yet, its antigen is unknown.

Germline V CDR1 and CDR2: SNHLY, FYNNEI. CDR3 size: 15 residues. V shed 8 bases, J shed 1 base, and the junction held 9 bases outside the gene matches. The rearrangement joins TRBV2 to TRBJ2-3; 7 bases match TRBD1. The clonotype comes from an adult with an advanced solid tumor such as melanoma, head and neck, liver or kidney cancer. Source: CD4+ or CD8+ T cells sorted from blood, taken in a trial of the OX40 agonist ivuxolimab. This chain's CDR3 is CASALRQGGTDTQYF. CDR3 nucleotide sequence: TGTGCCAGCGCTCTACGCCAGGGGGGCACAGATACGCAGTATTTT.